Below are 27 T cell receptor beta chains sequenced from a single sample in a study of blood T cell repertoires in COVID-19. Only in-frame clones appear in the TCRdb table, and some are missing; sequencing was by immunoSEQ multiplex PCR. This table holds about 68,000 clones, roughly 90% found once. Source material: peripheral blood. The receptors here all came from a woman aged 60 to 75 with active COVID-19.

The chain couples TRBV6-6 to TRBJ2-7, with TRBD2 as a possible D gene (5 bases). Germline V gene sequence: CDR1 MNHNY, CDR2 SVGAGI (reference sequence). This CDR3 spans 11 amino acids. V was trimmed by 6 bases and J by 7 bases, leaving 10 bases between them. In nucleotides, the CDR3 is TGTGCCAGCAGCCGGACGGGAGAGCAGTACTTC. Translating gives CASSRTGEQYF.

This rearrangement joins TRBV4-1 to TRBJ2-2; 8 bases are a match to TRBD2. The V gene's germline CDR1 is MGHRA and CDR2 YSYEKL. This CDR3 spans 17 amino acids. V was clipped by 4 bases and J by 4 bases; unmatched bases: 11. The CDR3 is CASSRTGGLEGTGELFF. CDR3 sequence (DNA): TGCGCCAGCAGCCGCACGGGGGGACTAGAAGGCACCGGGGAGCTGTTTTTT.

The genes are TRBV2 and TRBJ2-5, with D hard to call. This CDR3 has 14 amino acids. The germline gives CDR1 SNHLY, CDR2 FYNNEI. V was trimmed by 6 bases and J by 1 base, leaving 12 bases between them. Written as DNA, the CDR3 is TGTGCCAGCAGGGGCCAGCTACCCCAAGAGACCCAGTACTTC. Translated: CASRGQLPQETQYF.

In its sample, this clone was seen a few times. The gene calls are TRBV11-2 and TRBJ2-1; 13 nucleotides agree with TRBD2. The trim removed 1 base at V and 2 bases at J, leaving 8 bases unmatched. Looked up from germline, CDR1 is SGHAT and CDR2 is FQNNGV. This CDR3 contains 19 residues. DNA of the CDR3: TGTGCCAGCAGCTTAGTGCGGGGACTAGCGGGGCAAACCTACAATGAGCAGTTCTTC. Its protein is CASSLVRGLAGQTYNEQFF.

In this sample, this clone turned up once. The rearrangement joins TRBV5-4 to TRBJ2-2; perhaps TRBD2 as D (7 bases). This CDR3 comprises 15 residues. V shed 4 bases and J shed 4 bases, with 14 bases lying between them. Germline V gene data show CDR1 as SGHNT and CDR2 as YYREEE (reference sequence). CDR3 DNA: TGTGCCAGCAGCCCTAGGGGGGGTACCACCGGGGAGCTGTTTTTT. As protein: CASSPRGGTTGELFF. Filled out from reference TRBV5-4 and TRBJ2-2, the complete variable domain reads ETGVTQSPTHLIKTRGQQVTLRCSSQSGHNTVSWYQQALGQGPQFIFQYYREEENGRGNFPPRFSGLQFPNYSSELNVNALELDDSALYLCASSPRGGTTGELFFGEGSRLTVL.

This chain links TRBV5-1 with TRBJ2-3; a possible D gene is TRBD2 (6 bases). Deletions cut 0 bases from V and 4 bases from J, with 15 bases between. CDR1 and CDR2 (germline): SGHRS, YFSETQ. The CDR3 length is 16 residues. The CDR3 protein is CASSLVSQAGSDTQYF. In DNA, the CDR3 is TGCGCCAGCAGCTTGGTATCCCAGGCGGGATCAGATACGCAGTATTTT.

The rearrangement joins TRBV7-8 to TRBJ1-1, with TRBD1 as a possible D gene (5 bases). The CDR3 covers 16 residues. Trimming cost V 1 base and J 0 bases, with 12 bases left between them. CDR1 and CDR2 (germline): SGHVS, FQNEAQ. This CDR3 reads CASSLGRGSMNTEAFF. In DNA, the CDR3 is TGTGCCAGCAGCTTAGGGCGGGGCAGCATGAACACTGAAGCTTTCTTT.

DNA for the CDR3: TGCGCCAGCAGCCAAGACCCCGGGACAGGGCTAAATGAGCAGTTCTTC. This codes for CASSQDPGTGLNEQFF. This chain connects TRBV4-1 to TRBJ2-1; 9 bases match TRBD1. The CDR3 covers 16 residues. Germline assignment: CDR1 MGHRA and CDR2 YSYEKL. V was pared by 0 bases and J by 7 bases, with 7 bases of the junction left unmatched.

This chain uses TRBV5-5 with TRBJ1-5; 10 nucleotides line up with TRBD1. Germline V CDR1 and CDR2: SGHKS, YYEKEE (reference sequence). V shed 3 bases and J 0 bases; nucleotides not matched to a gene: 0. The CDR3 spans 15 residues. The CDR3 bases are TGTGCCAGCAGCTGGGACAGGGGTAGCAATCAGCCCCAGCATTTT. Encoded protein: CASSWDRGSNQPQHF.

V is TRBV19 and J is TRBJ1-2; TRBD1 might be the D (6 bases). The length of the CDR3 is 13 residues. From germline, CDR1 is LNHDA and CDR2 SQIVND (reference sequence). V lost 6 bases to trimming and J lost 0 bases, with 8 bases between them. CDR3 coding DNA: TGTGCCAGTAGACAGGGCACTAACTATGGCTACACCTTC. It encodes CASRQGTNYGYTF.

This chain connects TRBV28 to TRBJ2-1; the match to TRBD2 covers 12 bases. With V trimmed by 6 bases and J by 4 bases, 7 bases remained unmatched. The CDR3 length is 16 residues. Germline lookup yields CDR1 MDHEN and CDR2 SYDVKM. Written as DNA, the CDR3 is TGTGCCAGCAGCCCCAAGACTAGCGGGAGATACAATGAGCAGTTCTTC. Amino acids: CASSPKTSGRYNEQFF.

This clone was observed a handful of times. This rearrangement joins TRBV6-5 to TRBJ1-3; TRBD1 aligns across 8 bases. From germline, CDR1 is MNHEY and CDR2 SVGAGI. The length of the CDR3 is 14 residues. Unmatched junction bases numbered 1, after V lost 4 bases and J lost 2 bases. CDR3 region: CASSSDRAGNTIYF. CDR3 coding DNA: TGTGCCAGCAGTTCGGACAGGGCTGGAAACACCATATATTTT.

The J gene is TRBJ2-1, the V gene TRBV7-6, with 13 nucleotides matching TRBD2. The CDR3 is 15 amino acids. Trimming removed 1 base from V and 15 bases from J; junction bases left unmatched: 9. The germline gives CDR1 SGHVS, CDR2 FNYEAQ. The CDR3, as DNA: TGTGCCAGCAGCTTAGGGACTAGCGGGAGTTTTGGGTGGTTCTTC. It is translated as CASSLGTSGSFGWFF.

The chain employs TRBV6-2 or TRBV6-3 and TRBJ1-6; possible D gene TRBD1, 5 bases. The CDR3 has 13 amino acids. CDR1 and CDR2 (germline): MNHEY, SVGEGT. The V end lost 6 bases, the J end lost 10 bases, and 13 bases lay between the germline ends. The CDR3: CASRPLGESPLHF. Written as DNA, the CDR3 is TGTGCCAGCAGACCTCTAGGGGAATCACCCCTCCACTTT.

The genes are TRBV6-5 and TRBJ1-5, with 10 bases that match TRBD1. The J segment lost 4 bases and the V segment lost 6 bases, leaving 6 bases of the junction unmatched. This CDR3 has 15 residues. Germline values: CDR1 MNHEY, CDR2 SVGAGI. The CDR3 here is CASRPDRGRNQPQHF. CDR3 sequence (DNA): TGTGCCAGCAGGCCGGACAGGGGGAGGAATCAGCCCCAGCATTTT.

This chain joins TRBV5-1 and TRBJ2-5; 8 positions match TRBD1. Germline values: CDR1 SGHRS, CDR2 YFSETQ. The CDR3 runs to 14 residues. V dropped 4 bases and J dropped 3; count of bases not matched to a gene: 5. This CDR3 is CASSSKTGEETQYF. In DNA form, the CDR3 reads TGCGCCAGCAGCAGTAAGACAGGGGAAGAGACCCAGTACTTC.

V is TRBV28 and J is TRBJ2-7; TRBD2 matches at 8 bases. The CDR3 is made up of 13 amino acids. With V trimmed by 6 bases and J by 9 bases, 10 bases remained unmatched. CDR1 and CDR2 (germline): MDHEN, SYDVKM. CDR3 nucleotide sequence: TGTGCCAGCAGGGGGACTAGTCGCGGTGTGCAGTACTTC. Its protein is CASRGTSRGVQYF.

The gene calls are TRBV7-8 and TRBJ2-7; 7 positions agree with TRBD1. The CDR3 covers 14 residues. V was clipped by 4 bases and J by 1 base; unmatched bases: 4. Germline V gives CDR1 SGHVS, CDR2 FQNEAQ. DNA of the CDR3: TGTGCCAGCAGCTGGGACAGAAGATCCTACGAGCAGTACTTC. Protein sequence: CASSWDRRSYEQYF.

This clone was seen only once. The chain joins TRBV6-5 to TRBJ2-7; TRBD1 might be the D (5 bases). Per germline, CDR1 MNHEY and CDR2 SVGAGI. V lost 7 bases and J 3 bases, leaving 13 bases between the germline ends. This CDR3 spans 13 amino acids. CDR3: CASTRQLHYEQYF. The CDR3 DNA reads TGTGCCAGCACGAGACAGCTTCACTACGAGCAGTACTTC.

This clone was observed a single time. The rearrangement joins TRBV28 to TRBJ1-5; D ambiguous. The CDR3 length is 16 residues. Germline CDR1 is MDHEN and CDR2 is SYDVKM. V was pared by 3 bases and J by 4 bases, with 16 bases between. The CDR3 sequence: CASSFPEVAGNQPQHF. CDR3 in DNA: TGTGCCAGCAGTTTTCCTGAGGTAGCGGGAAATCAGCCCCAGCATTTT.

The rearrangement links TRBV11-2 to TRBJ1-1; D gene uncertain. CDR1 is SGHAT, CDR2 FQNNGV, per germline. V was cut by 2 bases and J by 7 bases, with 8 bases left in between. The CDR3 has 12 amino acids. CDR3 in DNA: TGTGCCAGCAGCTTAAACATGAATGAAGCTTTCTTT. It is translated as CASSLNMNEAFF. The full variable domain, its missing parts supplied by reference TRBV11-2 and TRBJ1-1, is EAGVAQSPRYKIIEKRQSVAFWCNPISGHATLYWYQQILGQGPKLLIQFQNNGVVDDSQLPKDRFSAERLKGVDSTLKIQPAKLEDSAVYLCASSLNMNEAFFGQGTRLTVV.

V and J are TRBV11-2 and TRBJ2-3; possibly TRBD1 for D (5 bases). CDR1 and CDR2 (germline): SGHAT, FQNNGV. The CDR3 spans 14 residues. V was shortened by 2 bases and J by 1 base, with 7 bases between the two germline ends. The CDR3 sequence is CASSLTRGTDTQYF. The CDR3 DNA is TGTGCCAGCAGCTTAACCAGGGGCACAGATACGCAGTATTTT.

The V and J genes are TRBV11-2 and TRBJ2-5, with a weak D call TRBD1 (6 bases). The CDR3 spans 15 residues. V was clipped by 7 bases and J by 4 bases, with 19 bases between them. Germline CDR1 is SGHAT and CDR2 is FQNNGV. The CDR3 protein is CASNPRPGAAETQYF. In DNA form, the CDR3 reads TGTGCCAGCAACCCGCGCCCAGGGGCTGCAGAGACCCAGTACTTC.

This sequence joins TRBV20-1 and TRBJ1-2; D uncertain. The CDR3 is made up of 11 amino acids. Per the germline V gene, CDR1 is DFQATT and CDR2 is SNEGSKA (reference sequence). V was shortened by 3 bases and J by 5 bases, with 7 bases between the two germline ends. CDR3 residues: CSASPGYGYTF. CDR3 nucleotide sequence: TGCAGTGCTAGCCCAGGTTATGGCTACACCTTC.

The rearrangement links TRBV7-6 to TRBJ2-7, with 8 bases aligning to TRBD2. With 2 bases clipped from V and 1 base from J, the junction kept 7 bases outside the gene matches. The germline V gene encodes CDR1 SGHVS and CDR2 FNYEAQ. The CDR3 is made up of 16 amino acids. CDR3 in DNA: TGTGCCAGCAGCTTATCCGTGGCGGGAGGATCCTACGAGCAGTACTTC. Amino acid sequence: CASSLSVAGGSYEQYF.

The chain recombines TRBV29-1 with TRBJ2-2, with 7 bases fitting TRBD2. CDR1 is SQVTM and CDR2 is ANQGSEA in the germline V gene. This CDR3 has 13 amino acids. Germline trimming cut 4 bases from V and 4 bases from J; bases unmatched to any gene: 3. This CDR3 reads CSVVGGSTGELFF. The CDR3 DNA sequence: TGCAGCGTTGTAGGCGGGAGCACCGGGGAGCTGTTTTTT.

The chain carries TRBV27 and TRBJ1-1, with 9 bases fitting TRBD1. V shed 7 bases and J 1 base; nucleotides not matched to a gene: 7. The CDR3 is 15 residues long. CDR1 MNHEY and CDR2 SMNVEV come from the germline V gene (reference sequence). CDR3 amino acids: CASNIQGASNTEAFF. The CDR3 DNA sequence: TGTGCCAGCAACATACAGGGGGCTTCGAACACTGAAGCTTTCTTT.